These 14 T cell receptor beta chains share one sample of origin, sequenced in a study of identical twins. TCRdb re-analysed the 5' RACE reads in MiXCR, keeping a single row per CDR3 protein. This sample yields some 1,700,000 distinct CDR3 sequences, of which around 33% are seen a single time; 0.25% to 0.3% belongs to the top ten. The sequenced sample consisted of cord blood. The receptors here all came from a newborn girl in good health.

This clonotype occurred many times. This rearrangement joins TRBV29-1 to TRBJ2-1, with D perhaps TRBD2 (6 bases). The CDR3 extends over 13 amino acids. V was pared by 6 bases and J by 4 bases, with 13 bases between. Per the germline V gene, CDR1 is SQVTM and CDR2 is ANQGSEA. The CDR3 loop is CSVRELLYNEQFF. The CDR3 DNA reads as TGCAGCGTCCGGGAGTTACTATACAATGAGCAGTTCTTC.

This clonotype was counted between two and nine times. V usage is TRBV20-1 and J usage is TRBJ1-6, with D possibly matching TRBD1 (6 bases). Germline loops: CDR1 DFQATT, CDR2 SNEGSKA (reference sequence). V was shortened by 1 base and J by 13 bases, with 14 bases between the two germline ends. The CDR3 is 13 residues long. CDR3 nucleotide sequence: TGCAGTGCTAGAGGGGACACAAATAGGCCCCTCCACTTT. As protein: CSARGDTNRPLHF.

This chain uses TRBV24-1 with TRBJ2-1; D not certain. Trimming took off 4 bases at V and 10 bases at J, with 13 bases between the two ends. The CDR3 totals 13 residues. The V gene's germline CDR1 is KGHDR and CDR2 SFDVKD. Here the CDR3 DNA reads TGTGCCACCAGTGACCCGGAGCTGGGGGAGCAGTTCTTC. Protein product: CATSDPELGEQFF.

The chain uses TRBV4-1 and TRBJ2-5; the match to TRBD2 covers 7 bases. The germline CDR1 and CDR2 sequences are MGHRA and YSYEKL. The CDR3 spans 15 residues. Trimming took 4 bases from V and 5 from J; bases not matched to a gene: 10. The CDR3 DNA sequence: TGCGCCAGCAGCCGTATCCCGTGGGGGGGGGAGACCCAGTACTTC. This translates into CASSRIPWGGETQYF.

This clonotype has just a few counts. This rearrangement joins TRBV20-1 to TRBJ1-2; D is uncertain. The CDR3 is 13 residues long. Germline-derived CDR1 and CDR2 are DFQATT and SNEGSKA (reference sequence). The V end was cut by 5 bases, the J end by 1 base, with 11 bases between. In nucleotides, the CDR3 is TGCAGTGCTGCCGAGGGAGTTAACTATGGCTACACCTTC. Residues: CSAAEGVNYGYTF.

This clonotype was counted between two and nine times. This chain links TRBV2 with TRBJ2-1, with D unresolved. V shed 0 bases and J shed 15 bases, with 21 bases lying between them. CDR3 length equals 15 residues. Germline-derived CDR1 and CDR2 are SNHLY and FYNNEI. This chain's CDR3 is CASSEALHPTVQRFF. The CDR3 coding sequence is TGTGCCAGCAGTGAAGCGCTACACCCTACCGTGCAGCGGTTCTTC.

The chain has TRBV10-3 and TRBJ2-7, with 12 bases identical to TRBD2. CDR1 ENHRY and CDR2 SYGVKD come from the germline V gene. V shed 3 bases, J shed 3 bases, and the junction held 6 bases outside the gene matches. This CDR3 comprises 16 residues. CDR3 bases: TGTGCCATCAGTGACCGAAGGACTAGCGGGGTCTACGAGCAGTACTTC. This codes for CAISDRRTSGVYEQYF.

Here the CDR3 reads CASSVGGLAGYNEQYF. The DNA of the CDR3 is TGTGCCAGCAGCGTAGGGGGTCTAGCTGGGTACAATGAGCAGTACTTC. This rearrangement joins TRBV9 to TRBJ2-7, with D possibly being TRBD2 (5 bases). This CDR3 has 16 residues. Germline CDR1 reads SGDLS; CDR2 reads YYNGEE. The V and J ends lost 0 bases and 7 bases respectively, with 20 bases between them.

This clonotype was found many times. The chain has TRBV20-1 and TRBJ1-2; D gene unclear. Germline loops: CDR1 DFQATT, CDR2 SNEGSKA (reference sequence). V was shortened by 3 bases and J by 8 bases, with 10 bases between the two germline ends. The CDR3 extends over 11 amino acids. The CDR3 nucleotides are TGCAGTGCTAGCGGGAGAAGGGGCTACACCTTC. Its protein product is CSASGRRGYTF.

On this clonotype: A read error may be the cause here, since a much bigger clone is one base away. The chain has TRBV5-6 and TRBJ2-5; D is uncertain. The CDR3 has 15 residues. Per the germline V gene, CDR1 is SGHDT and CDR2 is YYEEEE. V lost 1 base, J lost 1 base, and 11 bases lay in between. This CDR3 reads CASSLKSLAQETQYF. The CDR3 DNA follows: TGTGCCAGCAGCTTGAAAAGTTTAGCCCAAGAGACCCAGTACTTC. The variable domain in full, with the rest retrieved from reference TRBV5-6 and TRBJ2-5, is DAGVTQSPTHLIKTRGQQVTLRCSPKSGHDTVSWYQQALGQGPQFIFQYYEEEERQRGNFPDRFSGHQFPNYSSELNVNALLLGDSALYLCASSLKSLAQETQYFGPGTRLLVL.

This clonotype was counted at least ten times. V gene TRBV5-1 combines with J gene TRBJ2-1, with TRBD2 identical over 12 bases. V lost 6 bases and J lost 7; bases outside the gene matches: 8. In germline, CDR1 is SGHRS, CDR2 YFSETQ. The CDR3 runs 15 residues. In nucleotides, the CDR3 is TGCGCCAGCACGCTAGCGGGAGGGCCGTTAAATGAGCAGTTCTTC. Its protein product is CASTLAGGPLNEQFF.

The chain employs TRBV3-1 and TRBJ1-5, with unresolved D. Germline CDR1 LGHDT, CDR2 YNNKEL (reference sequence). CDR3 size: 15 residues. The V end lost 0 bases, the J end lost 0 bases, and 6 bases lay between the germline ends. In DNA form, the CDR3 reads TGTGCCAGCAGCCAAGAGGCCCATAGCAATCAGCCCCAGCATTTT. Amino acid sequence: CASSQEAHSNQPQHF.

This clonotype was seen a few times. The rearrangement links TRBV5-1 to TRBJ2-1; 9 bases line up with TRBD1. The better agreement between TRBJ2-7 and the DNA end casts doubt on the J call. The CDR3 is made up of 16 amino acids. Germline CDR1 is SGHRS and CDR2 is YFSETQ. The DNA for the CDR3 is TGCGCCAGCAGCCTACAAAACAGGGGGCCCTACAATGAGCAGTACTTC. Its translation: CASSLQNRGPYNEQYF.

The chain has TRBV7-8 and TRBJ2-3; 12 positions agree with TRBD2. Germline V CDR1 and CDR2: SGHVS, FQNEAQ. The CDR3 contains 17 residues. V dropped 5 bases and J dropped 2; count of bases not matched to a gene: 8. The CDR3 DNA reads as TGTGCCAGCAGCCTCGCTAGCGGGGGGGTATCCACAGATACGCAGTATTTT. It yields the protein CASSLASGGVSTDTQYF.